The clone carrying this TCR beta chain came up a few times. The data originate from a study of T-cell reconstitution after alpha-beta-depleted transplantation in children. During its preparation, the TCRbeta library received unique molecular identifiers. Each CDR3 protein is one row after TCRdb ran MiXCR on the PCR reads. This sample carries roughly 350,000 distinct CDR3 sequences, about 9.3% of them seen once, and the ten largest clones take 2% to 2.5%. Germline lookup yields CDR1 LGHDT and CDR2 YNNKEL (reference sequence). V dropped 8 bases and J dropped 0 bases, with 12 bases sitting between them. The length of the CDR3 is 14 residues.

The sequence derives from a human donor who donated a stem cell graft to a child with acute lymphoblastic leukemia. The sequenced sample was PBMCs from the stem cell graft donor, obtained from the stem cell graft. V is TRBV3-1 and J is TRBJ2-3; D is ambiguous. The CDR3 loop reads CASGSGISTDTQYF. DNA of the CDR3: TGTGCCAGCGGATCGGGCATTAGCACAGATACGCAGTATTTT.